This TCR beta chain was captured by sequencing in a study of T cell changes during pregnancy in multiple sclerosis. The trim removed 5 bases at V and 0 bases at J, leaving 3 bases unmatched. Germline V CDR1 and CDR2: GTSNPN, SVGIG (reference sequence). This CDR3 contains 14 residues. TCRdb's copy holds only in-frame clones and misses some; the assay was immunoSEQ multiplex PCR. The table shows tens of thousands of clones, with 93% occurring only once. This chain joins TRBV30 and TRBJ2-3, with 9 bases fitting TRBD2. The sample consisted of CD8+ T cells from peripheral blood mononuclear cells, taken in the second trimester of pregnancy. The source is a female donor with multiple sclerosis, enrolled in a pregnancy study. CDR3 DNA sequence: TGTGCCTGGGACCTAGCGGGAAGCACAGATACGCAGTATTTT. It translates to CAWDLAGSTDTQYF.